These 14 T cell receptor beta chains came from one sample sequenced in a study of human T cells and chemical hapten exposure. Regarding time point: pre-sensitization, week 0. As for treatment: therapeutic diphenylcyclopropenone sensitization with weekly scalp DPC. The authors' total RNA extraction used unfractionated whole blood. TCRdb called the RACE reads again in MiXCR, with one record for every CDR3 protein. The sample includes tens of thousands of distinct CDR3 sequences, 9% to 15% of them seen just once. Sample: whole blood, taken in connection with sensitization to the hapten diphenylcyclopropenone (DPC). These receptors all come from a middle-aged woman with alopecia areata. Some clones in this sample may be carry-over from other donors' samples.

Many counts were recorded for this clonotype. J is TRBJ2-7 and V is TRBV29-1; 8 positions agree with TRBD1. The CDR3 has 13 residues. CDR1 SQVTM and CDR2 ANQGSEA come from the germline V gene. V was clipped by 6 bases and J by 4 bases; unmatched bases: 8. The chain's CDR3 is CSVTRTGMYEQYF. The DNA of the CDR3 is TGCAGCGTGACCAGGACAGGGATGTACGAGCAGTACTTC.

There are many counts of this clonotype. This chain uses TRBV7-9 with TRBJ2-7, with TRBD2 matching over 8 bases. V shed 3 bases and J 5 bases; nucleotides not matched to a gene: 12. The V gene's germline CDR1 is SEHNR and CDR2 FQNEAQ (reference sequence). The CDR3 is made up of 16 amino acids. CDR3 region: CASSFLSGGPGDEQYF. Written as DNA, the CDR3 is TGTGCCAGCAGCTTTCTATCGGGAGGGCCGGGGGACGAGCAGTACTTC.

This clonotype has just a few counts. The chain has TRBV20-1 and TRBJ1-6; no clear D. Germline CDR1 and CDR2: DFQATT and SNEGSKA (reference sequence). The CDR3 sequence is 16 residues long. Trimming cost V 6 bases and J 0 bases, with 15 bases left between them. CDR3 coding DNA: TGCAGTGCGCCCGCCAAAGGGAGCTCCTATAATTCACCCCTCCACTTT. It encodes CSAPAKGSSYNSPLHF.

This clonotype is labeled as medium-sized. This chain joins TRBV4-3 and TRBJ1-6; TRBD1 is a possible D gene (6 bases). CDR3 length: 17 amino acids. V was shortened by 3 bases and J by 7 bases, with 19 bases between the two germline ends. Germline lookup yields CDR1 LGHNA and CDR2 YSLEER. The CDR3 spells CASSQGVGGGKNSPLHF. The CDR3 DNA sequence: TGCGCCAGCAGCCAGGGGGTTGGGGGCGGGAAGAATTCACCCCTCCACTTT.

The chain couples TRBV7-2 to TRBJ2-5, with 7 positions matching TRBD2. The CDR3 has 15 amino acids. Germline-derived CDR1 and CDR2 are SGHTA and FQGNSA. The V segment lost 5 bases and the J segment 4 bases; nucleotides outside the gene matches: 10. In DNA, the CDR3 is TGTGCCAGCAGCCCCCGCGGGCGGGAGCGAGAGACCCAGTACTTC. Its protein is CASSPRGRERETQYF. The variable domain in full, with the rest retrieved from reference TRBV7-2 and TRBJ2-5, is GAGVSQSPSNKVTEKGKDVELRCDPISGHTALYWYRQSLGQGLEFLIYFQGNSAPDKSGLPSDRFSAERTGGSVSTLTIQRTQQEDSAVYLCASSPRGRERETQYFGPGTRLLVL.

This clonotype was picked up a small number of times. The rearrangement uses TRBV28 and TRBJ1-1; TRBD1 aligns across 7 bases. Trimming removed 10 bases from V and 3 bases from J; junction bases left unmatched: 11. In germline, CDR1 is MDHEN, CDR2 SYDVKM. The length of the CDR3 is 14 residues. The CDR3 protein is CAITVGDRDTEAFF. CDR3 nucleotides: TGTGCCATTACGGTAGGAGACAGGGACACTGAAGCTTTCTTT.

The J gene is TRBJ2-1, the V gene TRBV28; D gene uncertain. The germline V gene has CDR1 MDHEN and CDR2 SYDVKM. The CDR3 sequence is 13 residues long. V shed 6 bases and J shed 6 bases, with 12 bases lying between them. This CDR3 reads CASRPSSRNEQFF. CDR3 DNA: TGTGCCAGCAGACCGTCCTCGCGCAATGAGCAGTTCTTC.

This clonotype was detected ten times or more. The J gene is TRBJ1-2, the V gene TRBV6-6; D is possibly TRBD1 (6 bases). Germline CDR1 MNHNY, CDR2 SVGAGI (reference sequence). The CDR3 contains 13 residues. Trimming pared 1 base from V and 4 bases from J, leaving 7 bases between. The CDR3 DNA reads as TGTGCCAGCAGTTACTGGGGGGCCTATGGCTACACCTTC. Residues: CASSYWGAYGYTF.

This clonotype was counted between two and nine times. The chain joins TRBV12-5 to TRBJ1-5; a possible D gene is TRBD1 (5 bases). The CDR3 has 17 amino acids. V lost 6 bases to trimming and J lost 0 bases, with 18 bases between them. Germline V gene lookup returns CDR1 LGHNT and CDR2 FRNRAP. CDR3 in amino acids: CASGQCQTENSNQPQHF. DNA for the CDR3: TGTGCTAGTGGCCAATGCCAGACAGAGAATAGCAATCAGCCCCAGCATTTT.

Judged by abundance, this clonotype is medium-sized. The chain employs TRBV2 and TRBJ2-3; TRBD1 matches at 7 bases. Germline CDR1 reads SNHLY; CDR2 reads FYNNEI. The CDR3 runs to 14 residues. J was trimmed by 1 base and V by 7 bases; bases with no gene match: 5. The CDR3 sequence is CASMADRGTDTQYF. DNA of the CDR3: TGTGCCAGCATGGCCGACAGGGGCACAGATACGCAGTATTTT.

This clonotype occurred many times. The chain couples TRBV9 to TRBJ2-1, with 8 positions matching TRBD2. V lost 4 bases, J lost 0 bases, and 9 bases stayed unmatched. The germline V gene has CDR1 SGDLS and CDR2 YYNGEE. CDR3 size: 17 residues. The CDR3 nucleotides are TGTGCCAGCAGCCGGGAGGGGGGCGTAAGCTCCTACAATGAGCAGTTCTTC. It encodes CASSREGGVSSYNEQFF.

This clonotype is judged medium-sized. The chain links TRBV9 to TRBJ2-1; D might be TRBD1 or TRBD2, each matching 5 bases. This CDR3 has 15 amino acids. Deletions cut 0 bases from V and 8 bases from J, with 15 bases between. Germline loops: CDR1 SGDLS, CDR2 YYNGEE. The CDR3 DNA reads as TGTGCCAGCAGCGTAGGGTCGGTTCTGGGGGATGAGCAGTTCTTC. Translated, it gives CASSVGSVLGDEQFF.

This clonotype was seen ten or more times. The genes are TRBV5-1 and TRBJ2-1, with D possibly matching TRBD1 (6 bases). V shed 0 bases and J shed 13 bases, with 11 bases lying between them. In germline, CDR1 is SGHRS, CDR2 YFSETQ. The CDR3 runs to 12 residues. Written as DNA, the CDR3 is TGCGCCAGCAGCTTGGCACAGGGAGTACAGTTCTTC. It translates to CASSLAQGVQFF.

This clonotype was seen a handful of times. The chain has TRBV30 and TRBJ1-5; possibly TRBD1 for D (5 bases). The CDR3 is made up of 13 amino acids. The germline V gene has CDR1 GTSNPN and CDR2 SVGIG (reference sequence). Deletions cut 3 bases from V and 6 bases from J, with 12 bases between. The CDR3 sequence: CAWSAQGGQPQHF. The CDR3 coding sequence is TGTGCCTGGAGCGCGCAGGGAGGTCAGCCCCAGCATTTT.